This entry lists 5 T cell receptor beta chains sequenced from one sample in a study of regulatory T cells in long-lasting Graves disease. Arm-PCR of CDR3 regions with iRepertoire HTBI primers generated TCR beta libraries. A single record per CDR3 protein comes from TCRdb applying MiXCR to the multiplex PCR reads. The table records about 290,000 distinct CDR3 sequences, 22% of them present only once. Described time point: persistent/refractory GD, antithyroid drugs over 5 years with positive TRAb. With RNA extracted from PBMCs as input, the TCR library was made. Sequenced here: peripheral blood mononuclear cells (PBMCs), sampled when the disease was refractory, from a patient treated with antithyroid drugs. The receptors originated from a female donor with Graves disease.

The CDR3 loop reads CASVSPGNPPLHF. CDR3 bases: TGTGCCAGCGTCTCTCCCGGAAATCCACCCCTCCACTTT. The rearrangement uses TRBV28 and TRBJ1-6; no reliable D call. Germline values: CDR1 MDHEN, CDR2 SYDVKM. The CDR3 is 13 residues long. With 8 bases removed from V and 11 bases from J, the gap between germline ends came to 16 bases.

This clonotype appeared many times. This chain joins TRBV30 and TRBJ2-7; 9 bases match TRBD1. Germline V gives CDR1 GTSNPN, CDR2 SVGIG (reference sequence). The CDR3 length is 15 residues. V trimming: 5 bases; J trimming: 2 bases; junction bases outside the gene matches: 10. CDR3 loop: CAWSMGQGLPYEQYF. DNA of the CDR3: TGTGCCTGGTCTATGGGACAGGGACTACCCTACGAGCAGTACTTC.

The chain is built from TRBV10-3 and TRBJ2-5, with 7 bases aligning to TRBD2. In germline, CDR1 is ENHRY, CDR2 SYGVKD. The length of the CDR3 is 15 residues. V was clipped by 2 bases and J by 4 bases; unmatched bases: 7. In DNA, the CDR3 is TGTGCCATCAGTGAGCGGGCGGGAGACGGAGAGACCCAGTACTTC. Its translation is CAISERAGDGETQYF.

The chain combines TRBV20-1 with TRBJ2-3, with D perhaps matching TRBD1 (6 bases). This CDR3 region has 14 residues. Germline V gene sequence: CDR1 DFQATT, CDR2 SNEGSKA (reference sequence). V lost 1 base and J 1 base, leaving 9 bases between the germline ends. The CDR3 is CSARAGERTDTQYF. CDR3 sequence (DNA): TGCAGTGCTAGAGCAGGGGAACGCACAGATACGCAGTATTTT.

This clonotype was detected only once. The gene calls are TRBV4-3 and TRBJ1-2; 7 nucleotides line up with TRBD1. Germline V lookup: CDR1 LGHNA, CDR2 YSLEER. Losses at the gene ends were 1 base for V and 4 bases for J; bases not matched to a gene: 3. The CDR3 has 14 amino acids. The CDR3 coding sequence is TGCGCCAGCAGCCAAGTCACAGGGGCCTATGGCTACACCTTC. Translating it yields CASSQVTGAYGYTF.